These 10 T cell receptor beta chains were sequenced from one sample in a study of identical twins. TCRdb passed the 5' RACE reads through MiXCR, listing each CDR3 protein once. This table holds approximately 490,000 distinct CDR3 sequences, approximately 20% found once. A further study also used this sample, focusing on yellow fever vaccine responses in identical twins.

What was sequenced was CD4+ T cells sorted from blood. Receptors originate from a woman under 30 in good health.

Written as DNA, the CDR3 is TGTGCCAGCAGCTTGGACAGGGGAGACGACACTGAAGCTTTCTTT. As protein: CASSLDRGDDTEAFF. The chain employs TRBV11-3 and TRBJ1-1; 9 bases agree with TRBD1. The CDR3 contains 15 residues. V was pared by 3 bases and J by 3 bases, with 5 bases of the junction left unmatched. CDR1 and CDR2 from the germline V gene are SGHNT and YENEEA.

The chain couples TRBV25-1 to TRBJ2-7, with D hard to call. The CDR3 extends over 13 amino acids. Deletions cut 0 bases from V and 3 bases from J, with 6 bases between. Germline CDR1 is MGHDK and CDR2 is SYGVNS. CDR3 protein: CASSEYDFYEQYF. The CDR3 bases are TGTGCCAGCAGTGAATACGACTTCTACGAGCAGTACTTC.

The chain recombines TRBV27 with TRBJ2-7; 13 bases agree with TRBD2. V lost 4 bases, J lost 3 bases, and 6 bases stayed unmatched. CDR1 and CDR2 from the germline V gene are MNHEY and SMNVEV (reference sequence). The CDR3 runs 16 residues. The CDR3 DNA is TGTGCCAGCAGTTCCCAGACTAGCGGGAGGATCTACGAGCAGTACTTC. It codes for CASSSQTSGRIYEQYF.

The chain carries TRBV10-3 and TRBJ2-1; the D call may be TRBD1 or TRBD2 (5 bases each). Germline V gives CDR1 ENHRY, CDR2 SYGVKD. This CDR3 is built from 17 residues. V lost 7 bases, J lost 3 bases, and 22 bases lay in between. CDR3 sequence (DNA): TGTGCCATCACCGGGTCGTCCCGGGACGGGGACTACAATGAGCAGTTCTTC. This codes for CAITGSSRDGDYNEQFF.

The genes are TRBV20-1 and TRBJ2-5; 12 positions agree with TRBD2. The J segment lost 2 bases and the V segment lost 4 bases, leaving 5 bases of the junction unmatched. This CDR3 contains 15 residues. The germline V gene encodes CDR1 DFQATT and CDR2 SNEGSKA (reference sequence). For the CDR3, the DNA is TGCAGTGCTACCCCGACTAGCGGGAGACAAGAGACCCAGTACTTC. It translates to CSATPTSGRQETQYF.

This clonotype has just a few counts. The rearrangement joins TRBV12-3 or TRBV12-4 to TRBJ2-1; 13 bases align to TRBD2. The CDR3 consists of 16 residues. The J segment lost 5 bases and the V segment lost 7 bases, leaving 8 bases of the junction unmatched. The CDR3 coding sequence is TGTGCCAGCAACTTCCAGGGACTAGCGGGAAACAATGAGCAGTTCTTC. It encodes CASNFQGLAGNNEQFF.

This clonotype was picked up a small number of times. The CDR3 reads CASSFEGLAKQETQYF. CDR3 nucleotide sequence: TGTGCCAGCAGCTTTGAGGGACTAGCGAAACAAGAGACCCAGTACTTC. This rearrangement joins TRBV7-6 to TRBJ2-5; 10 nucleotides line up with TRBD2. The V segment lost 3 bases and the J segment 2 bases; nucleotides outside the gene matches: 6. The germline V gene encodes CDR1 SGHVS and CDR2 FNYEAQ. The CDR3 contains 16 residues. Together with reference TRBV7-6 and TRBJ2-5, the CDR3 gives the full variable domain: GAGVSQSPRYKVTKRGQDVALRCDPISGHVSLYWYRQALGQGPEFLTYFNYEAQQDKSGLPNDRFSAERPEGSISTLTIQRTEQRDSAMYRCASSFEGLAKQETQYFGPGTRLLVL.

V usage is TRBV4-1 and J usage is TRBJ2-7; TRBD1 matches 11 bases. V dropped 3 bases and J dropped 6; count of bases not matched to a gene: 4. This CDR3 has 14 amino acids. Germline assignment: CDR1 MGHRA and CDR2 YSYEKL. The CDR3 DNA sequence: TGCGCCAGCAGCCAGGGACAGGGGGTAGGCGAGCAGTACGTC. This sequence encodes CASSQGQGVGEQYV.

This chain joins TRBV14 and TRBJ2-1; 11 nucleotides agree with TRBD2. Trimming cost V 0 bases and J 10 bases; bases outside gene matches: 11. There are 17 residues in the CDR3. CDR1 and CDR2 (germline): SGHDN, FVKESK. The CDR3 is CASSQDQLAGGLREQFF. The CDR3 bases are TGTGCCAGCAGCCAAGATCAGCTAGCGGGGGGATTACGGGAGCAGTTCTTC.

This clonotype was detected only once. The chain employs TRBV7-3 and TRBJ2-1; 7 nucleotides align to TRBD2. V gave up 5 bases and J gave up 7 bases; unmatched junction bases: 8. CDR3 length: 14 residues. Germline V gives CDR1 SGHTA, CDR2 FQGTGA. In nucleotides, the CDR3 is TGTGCCAGCAGCCAGGGAGGGCCGGGAAATGAGCAGTTCTTC. It yields the protein CASSQGGPGNEQFF.